The 27 T cell receptor beta chains below all came from one sample that was sequenced in a study of T cell responses to AZD1222 COVID-19 vaccine. The repertoire was sequenced with immunoSEQ multiplex PCR; TCRdb's copy has only in-frame clones and lacks some. In the table there are about 85,000 clones, roughly nine tenths of which are singletons. The source was peripheral blood, collected on day 0 of AZD1222 vaccination. All receptors come from an adult in good health.

The chain joins TRBV6-4 to TRBJ2-2; 8 positions agree with TRBD1. Germline V gene lookup returns CDR1 MRHNA and CDR2 SNTAGT. The CDR3 is 19 amino acids. The V gene end was trimmed by 0 bases and the J gene end by 0 bases; junction bases not matched to a gene: 9. CDR3 in amino acids: CASSDSGQGYFPNTGELFF. As DNA, the CDR3 is TGTGCCAGCAGTGACTCAGGACAGGGATATTTTCCGAACACCGGGGAGCTGTTTTTT.

The gene calls are TRBV6-5 and TRBJ1-2, with TRBD1 identical over 8 bases. This CDR3 is 14 amino acids long. From germline, CDR1 is MNHEY and CDR2 SVGAGI. The ends lost 6 bases at V and 4 bases at J; junction bases unmatched: 7. CDR3 residues: CASSSGQGVYGYTF. CDR3 nucleotide sequence: TGTGCCAGCAGCTCCGGACAGGGAGTCTATGGCTACACCTTC.

The sample holds one count of this clone. J is TRBJ2-7 and V is TRBV5-1, with 7 bases fitting TRBD2. From germline, CDR1 is SGHRS and CDR2 YFSETQ. The CDR3 has 14 residues. The V segment lost 3 bases and the J segment 0 bases; nucleotides outside the gene matches: 3. This CDR3 reads CASSSGRGSYEQYF. In DNA, the CDR3 is TGCGCCAGCAGCTCAGGGAGGGGCTCCTACGAGCAGTACTTC.

CDR3 region: CASSLGTGQETQYF. CDR3 DNA: TGTGCCAGCTCACTGGGGACAGGGCAAGAGACCCAGTACTTC. The chain employs TRBV18 and TRBJ2-5, with 9 positions matching TRBD1. Per the germline V gene, CDR1 is KGHSH and CDR2 is LQKENI. The CDR3 is made up of 14 amino acids. Unmatched junction bases numbered 2, after V lost 4 bases and J lost 2 bases.

This chain joins TRBV5-1 and TRBJ2-1; possibly TRBD2 for D (6 bases). This CDR3 contains 16 residues. Germline CDR1 is SGHRS and CDR2 is YFSETQ. V dropped 0 bases and J dropped 2 bases, with 12 bases sitting between them. CDR3 nucleotide sequence: TGCGCCAGCAGCTTGGCCGTTAGCGGTACCTACAATGAGCAGTTCTTC. Translation gives CASSLAVSGTYNEQFF.

V is TRBV4-1 and J is TRBJ1-6; D is possibly TRBD1 (5 bases). The V end was cut by 1 base, the J end by 7 bases, with 17 bases between. The CDR3 consists of 17 residues. CDR1 MGHRA and CDR2 YSYEKL come from the germline V gene. CDR3 residues: CASSQVGSGQRNSPLHF. CDR3 DNA: TGCGCCAGCAGCCAAGTGGGATCGGGGCAACGGAATTCACCCCTCCACTTT.

This chain uses TRBV6-5 with TRBJ2-7; maybe TRBD1 (5 bases). The CDR3 loop spans 15 amino acids. Trimming cost V 5 bases and J 3 bases, with 17 bases left between them. Germline-derived CDR1 and CDR2 are MNHEY and SVGAGI. CDR3 nucleotide sequence: TGTGCCAGCAGTCCCTCCGACAGTTACTACTACGAGCAGTACTTC. Translated, it gives CASSPSDSYYYEQYF.

The rearrangement joins TRBV9 to TRBJ1-1; D is uncertain. Germline loops: CDR1 SGDLS, CDR2 YYNGEE. V was trimmed by 0 bases and J by 0 bases, leaving 9 bases between them. This CDR3 is 15 amino acids long. CDR3 nucleotide sequence: TGTGCCAGCAGCGTAGTGATGGGCCTGAACACTGAAGCTTTCTTT. Protein product: CASSVVMGLNTEAFF.

The chain has TRBV5-1 and TRBJ1-2, with D uncertain. Germline assignment: CDR1 SGHRS and CDR2 YFSETQ. The CDR3 sequence is 13 residues long. V was pared by 4 bases and J by 7 bases, with 14 bases between. For the CDR3, the DNA is TGCGCCAGCAGCGATGGGCGCGGAAGTGGCTACACCTTC. The encoded protein is CASSDGRGSGYTF.

This chain links TRBV5-4 with TRBJ2-5; 14 bases map to TRBD2. V lost 4 bases to trimming and J lost 2 bases; unmatched junction nucleotides: 4. Germline V gene sequence: CDR1 SGHNT, CDR2 YYREEE (reference sequence). This CDR3 has 16 amino acids. CDR3 loop: CASSPWTSGGQETQYF. The CDR3 DNA is TGTGCCAGCAGCCCATGGACTAGCGGGGGGCAAGAGACCCAGTACTTC.

The chain uses TRBV5-4 and TRBJ1-6; D is undetermined. This CDR3 has 13 residues. Germline CDR1 reads SGHNT; CDR2 reads YYREEE (reference sequence). Trimming removed 0 bases from V and 9 bases from J, with 7 bases in between. CDR3 amino acids: CASSLGSGSPLHF. In DNA, the CDR3 is TGTGCCAGCAGCTTGGGGAGCGGTTCACCCCTCCACTTT.

This rearrangement joins TRBV27 to TRBJ1-2; the D gene is possibly TRBD1 (5 bases). V lost 2 bases to trimming and J lost 0 bases, with 10 bases between them. The CDR3 consists of 15 residues. In germline, CDR1 is MNHEY, CDR2 SMNVEV (reference sequence). DNA for the CDR3: TGTGCCAGCAGTTTAACGTTAGGGGCTAACTATGGCTACACCTTC. Translation gives CASSLTLGANYGYTF.

Written as DNA, the CDR3 is TGTGCCAGTAGTATAGACCTTACAGGCGACACTGAAGCTTTCTTT. This gives the protein CASSIDLTGDTEAFF. The chain couples TRBV19 to TRBJ1-1; perhaps TRBD1 as D (5 bases). The CDR3 loop spans 15 amino acids. CDR1 and CDR2 (germline): LNHDA, SQIVND (reference sequence). Trimming removed 0 bases at V and 3 bases at J, with 11 bases between.

CDR3 region: CAWSVLPYGTLSYEQYF. DNA for the CDR3: TGTGCCTGGAGTGTACTCCCCTACGGGACCCTCTCCTACGAGCAGTACTTC. V and J are TRBV30 and TRBJ2-7; D possibly uses TRBD1 or TRBD2 (5 bases each). CDR3 size: 17 residues. Trimming stripped 0 bases from V and 0 bases from J, with 18 bases between. Germline CDR1 GTSNPN, CDR2 SVGIG (reference sequence).

V is TRBV5-1 and J is TRBJ2-5; a weak D match, TRBD1 (6 bases). Germline CDR1 SGHRS, CDR2 YFSETQ. The CDR3 length is 12 residues. V was pared by 5 bases and J by 2 bases, with 7 bases between. CDR3 coding DNA: TGCGCCAGCAGGGGGGCACAAGAGACCCAGTACTTC. Amino acids: CASRGAQETQYF.

This chain connects TRBV29-1 to TRBJ2-2; 10 positions match TRBD1. The CDR3 is made up of 12 amino acids. The V gene end was trimmed by 7 bases and the J gene end by 7 bases; junction bases not matched to a gene: 3. Germline loops: CDR1 SQVTM, CDR2 ANQGSEA. The CDR3 is CSGQGAIGELFF. In DNA form, the CDR3 reads TGCAGCGGACAGGGGGCAATCGGGGAGCTGTTTTTT.

The J gene is TRBJ2-1, the V gene TRBV7-9; TRBD1 is a possible D gene (5 bases). Trimming shortened V by 6 bases and J by 3 bases, and 15 bases separated the two germline ends. Germline assignment: CDR1 SEHNR and CDR2 FQNEAQ (reference sequence). The CDR3 has 15 amino acids. This CDR3 reads CASRQGRGNYNEQFF. Written as DNA, the CDR3 is TGTGCCAGCAGGCAGGGTAGGGGTAACTACAATGAGCAGTTCTTC.

This chain uses TRBV2 with TRBJ2-5; 10 bases are a match to TRBD2. The CDR3 is 15 amino acids. The trim removed 7 bases at V and 4 bases at J, leaving 9 bases unmatched. Germline V gives CDR1 SNHLY, CDR2 FYNNEI. The CDR3 loop is CASKLAGAGGETQYF. Here the CDR3 DNA reads TGTGCCAGCAAGCTAGCGGGGGCCGGGGGAGAGACCCAGTACTTC.

The chain couples TRBV3-1 (or the pseudogene TRBV3-2) to TRBJ1-1, with TRBD1 matching over 7 bases. The V gene end was trimmed by 0 bases and the J gene end by 4 bases; junction bases not matched to a gene: 8. This CDR3 is built from 16 residues. CDR1 and CDR2 from the germline V gene are LGHDT and YNNKEL (reference sequence). The DNA for the CDR3 is TGTGCCAGCAGCCAAGATCTGACAGGGCGAGGCACTGAAGCTTTCTTT. Translated, it gives CASSQDLTGRGTEAFF.

The chain uses TRBV5-1 and TRBJ2-7; 8 bases fit TRBD2. The CDR3 spans 15 residues. Germline trimming cut 4 bases from V and 0 bases from J; bases unmatched to any gene: 6. CDR1 SGHRS and CDR2 YFSETQ come from the germline V gene. CDR3 residues: CASSASGRSSYEQYF. The CDR3 DNA follows: TGCGCCAGCAGCGCCAGCGGGAGAAGCTCCTACGAGCAGTACTTC.

The chain joins TRBV6-5 to TRBJ2-3; perhaps TRBD1 as D (6 bases). The CDR3 has 14 residues. Germline V gene sequence: CDR1 MNHEY, CDR2 SVGAGI. V lost 6 bases, J lost 2 bases, and 12 bases lay in between. The CDR3 DNA is TGTGCCAGCAGCCGTGACAGGCACACAGATACGCAGTATTTT. Its protein is CASSRDRHTDTQYF.

This chain's CDR3 is CASSYGGSSYNEQFF. As DNA, the CDR3 is TGTGCCAGCAGTTACGGGGGGAGCTCCTACAATGAGCAGTTCTTC. This chain uses TRBV6-5 with TRBJ2-1; possible D gene TRBD2, 6 bases. Germline V gene data show CDR1 as MNHEY and CDR2 as SVGAGI. Deletions cut 2 bases from V and 0 bases from J, with 8 bases between. The CDR3 length is 15 residues.

V usage is TRBV5-4 and J usage is TRBJ2-1; 9 positions match TRBD2. The CDR3 spans 16 residues. Germline-derived CDR1 and CDR2 are SGHNT and YYREEE (reference sequence). V trimming: 7 bases; J trimming: 2 bases; junction bases outside the gene matches: 10. CDR3 sequence: CASARATSGTYNEQFF. The CDR3 region has the DNA TGTGCCAGCGCTAGGGCGACTAGCGGCACCTACAATGAGCAGTTCTTC.

The rearrangement links TRBV19 to TRBJ2-2; 13 nucleotides line up with TRBD2. The CDR3 loop spans 17 amino acids. With 1 base clipped from V and 5 bases from J, the junction kept 4 bases outside the gene matches. Germline loops: CDR1 LNHDA, CDR2 SQIVND (reference sequence). CDR3 DNA sequence: TGTGCCAGTAGTATAGGTCGGACTAGCGGGGGTACCGGGGAGCTGTTTTTT. Translated, it gives CASSIGRTSGGTGELFF. Filled out from reference TRBV19 and TRBJ2-2, the complete variable domain reads DGGITQSPKYLFRKEGQNVTLSCEQNLNHDAMYWYRQDPGQGLRLIYYSQIVNDFQKGDIAEGYSVSREKKESFPLTVTSAQKNPTAFYLCASSIGRTSGGTGELFFGEGSRLTVL.

The rearrangement joins TRBV3-1 (or the pseudogene TRBV3-2) to TRBJ2-7; D is uncertain. The germline V gene has CDR1 LGHDT and CDR2 YNNKEL (reference sequence). CDR3 length equals 12 residues. With 4 bases removed from V and 4 bases from J, the gap between germline ends came to 8 bases. CDR3 nucleotides: TGTGCCAGCAGCCGAGGACGTTACGAGCAGTACTTC. This sequence encodes CASSRGRYEQYF.

In regard to this clone: Other DNA sequences in the same sample also yield this CDR3. The J gene is TRBJ2-7, the V gene TRBV7-2; the D gene is possibly TRBD2 (6 bases). Per the germline V gene, CDR1 is SGHTA and CDR2 is FQGNSA. The CDR3 is 14 amino acids. V dropped 1 base and J dropped 3 bases, with 10 bases sitting between them. CDR3 DNA sequence: TGTGCCAGCAGCTTAGTCGGGGGAGGCTACGAGCAGTACTTC. This gives the protein CASSLVGGGYEQYF.

The chain employs TRBV19 and TRBJ1-5; unclear D gene. CDR3 length: 12 residues. Germline CDR1 is LNHDA and CDR2 is SQIVND (reference sequence). V was clipped by 5 bases and J by 0 bases, with 2 bases between them. Written as DNA, the CDR3 is TGTGCCAGTAGTTATAGCAATCAGCCCCAGCATTTT. Residues: CASSYSNQPQHF. The variable domain in full, completed from reference TRBV19 and TRBJ1-5, reads DGGITQSPKYLFRKEGQNVTLSCEQNLNHDAMYWYRQDPGQGLRLIYYSQIVNDFQKGDIAEGYSVSREKKESFPLTVTSAQKNPTAFYLCASSYSNQPQHFGDGTRLSIL.